What follows describes a single T cell receptor (beta chain). Germline CDR1 reads LGHNA; CDR2 reads YNFKEQ. V lost 5 bases to trimming and J lost 7 bases, with 15 bases between them. The CDR3 length is 14 residues. In the original workflow: Amplification of reference gene primers was used by the study to estimate nucleated cell counts. Produced via immunoSEQ multiplex PCR; TCRdb's table is partial and in-frame only. V, J and clone size were drawn from that table, and D and trimming were deduced from the DNA. In the table there are approximately 75,000 clones, around 80% of which are singletons. The data originate from a study of blood T cell repertoires in COVID-19. Study at large: COVID-19 samples, acute and convalescent, were from the United States, Italy and Spain. The analysed material was cDNA or gDNA that came from T cells, B-cell-depleted T cells, or PBMCs.

Seattle's enrolled individuals joined amid active infection and were then monitored longitudinally. The receptor was derived from a middle-aged man with COVID-19, enrolled during active disease. Sequenced: peripheral blood. The chain joins TRBV4-2 to TRBJ2-1, with D unresolved. CDR3 sequence reads: CASSAQEPVNEQFF. The CDR3 region has the DNA TGTGCCAGCAGCGCTCAGGAACCCGTAAATGAGCAGTTCTTC.